This TCR beta chain originates from a study of vaccination and CD4 T cells after COVID-19. On the study more broadly: The post-vaccine samples came a median roughly 79 days after dose two (range 14 to 241).

Regarding treatment: roughly 10-day PBMC culture with coronavirus spike peptide pools or control peptides (ViraFEST assay). V dropped 3 bases and J dropped 2 bases, with 17 bases sitting between them. This CDR3 is 17 amino acids long. CDR1 and CDR2 (germline): MNHEY, SVGEGT. This clonotype has more than one count but fewer than ten. Its antigen remains unknown. The Oncomine TCR Beta short-read assay was applied to DNA of cultured CD4+ T cells. TCRdb called the PCR reads again in MiXCR, with one record for every CDR3 protein. The sample lists 15,000 to 20,000 distinct CDR3 sequences; roughly 55% were seen once.

Sequencing was performed on CD4+ T cells from blood, cultured in vitro, taken before SARS-CoV-2 vaccination. The receptor was derived from a human donor who had recovered from COVID-19. The rearrangement links TRBV6-2 or TRBV6-3 to TRBJ1-5; perhaps TRBD1 as D (6 bases). The CDR3 coding sequence is TGTGCCAGCAGTTATGTACTAGGGGGTGGTGGCAATCAGCCCCAGCATTTT. Translation: CASSYVLGGGGNQPQHF.